This T cell receptor (beta chain) was identified during a study of T-cell memory formation after mild COVID-19. About the study: TCR clusters showed largely donor specificity.

Notes on the study in general: A balance of CD4 and CD8 characterized clones contracting day 15 to 85, whereas later expanders leaned CD4+.

This CDR3 is 15 amino acids long. Unmatched junction bases numbered 11, after V lost 6 bases and J lost 4 bases. Germline V gene data show CDR1 as SGHRS and CDR2 as YFSETQ. Worth noting for this clonotype: Its antigen is not identified.

5'RACE primed from the constant segment yielded TCR alpha and TCR beta cDNA libraries bearing sample barcodes and UMIs. MiXCR, run by TCRdb on the 5' RACE reads, gives a single entry per CDR3 protein. The sample shows about 430,000 distinct CDR3 sequences, approximately 18% of them seen only once. Sequences were obtained from PBMCs or a T cell subset sorted from them (not recorded which). The receptor was derived from a man between 18 and 29 years old who had mild COVID-19 (a few samples of this study predate the infection). Cell type and time point are not known. The chain uses TRBV5-1 and TRBJ1-2; 8 bases line up with TRBD1. CDR3 region: CASTPTGVEGYGYTF. In DNA form, the CDR3 reads TGCGCCAGCACCCCGACAGGGGTGGAGGGCTATGGCTACACCTTC.